This T cell receptor (beta chain) was obtained from a study of STAT3 mutations in large granular lymphocyte leukemia. Produced via immunoSEQ multiplex PCR; TCRdb's table is partial and in-frame only. The sample comprises approximately 17,000 clones, approximately 84% of which are singletons, and over 7.5% rests with the top ten. This CDR3 is 8 amino acids long. V lost 6 bases and J 6 bases, leaving 2 bases between the germline ends. Germline loops: CDR1 SQVTM, CDR2 ANQGSEA. The study's findings and limits: Every T-cell large granular lymphocyte leukemia patient had at least one immunodominant TCR beta clonotype.

As concerns this clone: The antigen is not known.

The receptor was derived from a man aged 45-65 years with T-cell large granular lymphocyte leukemia. Some clones in this sample may be carry-over from other donors' samples. The sequencing sample was made of peripheral blood mononuclear cells. The rearrangement joins TRBV29-1 to TRBJ1-1; D gene unclear. The CDR3 DNA sequence: TGCAGCGTCCCTGAAGCTTTCTTT. Translated, it gives CSVPEAFF. The full variable domain, with the rest looked up from reference TRBV29-1 and TRBJ1-1, is SAVISQKPSRDICQRGTSLTIQCQVDSQVTMMFWYRQQPGQSLTLIATANQGSEATYESGFVIDKFPISRPNLTFSTLTVSNMSPEDSSIYLCSVPEAFFGQGTRLTVV.